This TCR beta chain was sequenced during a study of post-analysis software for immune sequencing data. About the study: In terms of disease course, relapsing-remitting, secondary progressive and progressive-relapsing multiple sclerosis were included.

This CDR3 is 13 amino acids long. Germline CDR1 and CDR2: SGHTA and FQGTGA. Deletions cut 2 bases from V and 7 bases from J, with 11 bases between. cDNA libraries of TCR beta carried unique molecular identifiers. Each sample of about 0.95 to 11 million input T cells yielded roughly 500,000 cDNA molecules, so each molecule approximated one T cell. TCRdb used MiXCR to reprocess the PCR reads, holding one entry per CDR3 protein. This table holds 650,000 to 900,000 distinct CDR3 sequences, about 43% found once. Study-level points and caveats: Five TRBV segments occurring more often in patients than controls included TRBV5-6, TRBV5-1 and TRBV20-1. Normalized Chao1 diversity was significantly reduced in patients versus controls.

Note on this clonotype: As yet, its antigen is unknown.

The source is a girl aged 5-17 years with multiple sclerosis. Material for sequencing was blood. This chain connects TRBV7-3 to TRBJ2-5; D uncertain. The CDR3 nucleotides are TGTGCCAGCAGCTTATCCAGCCTAGGGACCCAGTACTTC. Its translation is CASSLSSLGTQYF.